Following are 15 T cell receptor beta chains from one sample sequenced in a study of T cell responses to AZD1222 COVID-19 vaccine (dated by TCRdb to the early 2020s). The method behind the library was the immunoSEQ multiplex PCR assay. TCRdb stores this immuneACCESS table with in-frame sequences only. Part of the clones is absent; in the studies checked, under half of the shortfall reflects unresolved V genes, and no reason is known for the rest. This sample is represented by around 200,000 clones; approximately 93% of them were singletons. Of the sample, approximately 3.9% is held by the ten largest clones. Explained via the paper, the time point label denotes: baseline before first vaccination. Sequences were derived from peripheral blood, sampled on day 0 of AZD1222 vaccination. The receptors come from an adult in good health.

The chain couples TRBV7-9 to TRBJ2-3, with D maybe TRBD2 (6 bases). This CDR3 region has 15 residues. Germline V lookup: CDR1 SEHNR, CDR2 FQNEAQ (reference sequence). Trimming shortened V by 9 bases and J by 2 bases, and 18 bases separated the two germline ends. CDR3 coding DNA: TGTGCCAGTTCTTTTCGGGACTCCTCCACAGATACGCAGTATTTT. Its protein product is CASSFRDSSTDTQYF.

CDR3 sequence reads: CATSKAGSRSSPLHF. CDR3 sequence (DNA): TGTGCCACCAGCAAAGCAGGAAGCCGGAGTTCACCCCTCCACTTT. The rearrangement joins TRBV15 to TRBJ1-6; D gene ambiguous. The germline gives CDR1 LNHNV, CDR2 YYDKDF (reference sequence). The CDR3 loop spans 15 amino acids. V was trimmed by 4 bases and J by 9 bases, leaving 16 bases between them.

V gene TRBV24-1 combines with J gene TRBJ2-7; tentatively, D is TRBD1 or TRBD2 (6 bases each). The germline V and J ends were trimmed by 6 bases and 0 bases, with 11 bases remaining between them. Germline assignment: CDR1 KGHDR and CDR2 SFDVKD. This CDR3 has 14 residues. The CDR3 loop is CATSPGGHSYEQYF. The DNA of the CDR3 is TGTGCCACCAGTCCTGGGGGGCACTCCTACGAGCAGTACTTC.

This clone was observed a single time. The CDR3 DNA reads TGTGCCAGCAGGAGCTATGGGACAGCTGGTGAAAAACTGTTTTTT. Translating it yields CASRSYGTAGEKLFF. V usage is TRBV27 and J usage is TRBJ1-4, with TRBD1 identical over 7 bases. Per the germline V gene, CDR1 is MNHEY and CDR2 is SMNVEV (reference sequence). V lost 6 bases and J lost 7; bases outside the gene matches: 11. This CDR3 region has 15 residues.

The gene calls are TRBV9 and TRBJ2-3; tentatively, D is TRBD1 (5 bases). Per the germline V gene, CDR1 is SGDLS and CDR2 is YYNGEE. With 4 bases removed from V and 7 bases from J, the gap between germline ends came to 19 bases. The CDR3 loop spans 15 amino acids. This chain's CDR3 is CASSYRLGQGNTQYF. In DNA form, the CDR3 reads TGTGCCAGCAGCTACCGACTCGGCCAGGGAAATACGCAGTATTTT.

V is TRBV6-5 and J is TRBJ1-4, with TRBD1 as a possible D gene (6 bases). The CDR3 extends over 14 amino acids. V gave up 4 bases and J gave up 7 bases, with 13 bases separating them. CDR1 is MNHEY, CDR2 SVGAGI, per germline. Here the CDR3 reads CASSSYRVGEKLFF. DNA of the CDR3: TGTGCCAGCAGTTCCTACAGGGTGGGTGAAAAACTGTTTTTT.

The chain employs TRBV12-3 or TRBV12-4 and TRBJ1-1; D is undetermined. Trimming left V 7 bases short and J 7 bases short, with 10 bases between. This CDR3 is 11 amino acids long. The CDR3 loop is CASTHFHEAFF. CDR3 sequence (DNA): TGTGCCAGCACCCATTTTCATGAAGCTTTCTTT.

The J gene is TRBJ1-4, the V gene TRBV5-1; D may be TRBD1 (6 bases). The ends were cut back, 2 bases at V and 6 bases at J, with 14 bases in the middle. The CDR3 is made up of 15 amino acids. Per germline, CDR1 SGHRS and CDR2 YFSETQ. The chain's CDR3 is CASSFDGGVYEKLFF. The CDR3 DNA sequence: TGCGCCAGCAGCTTCGATGGGGGCGTGTATGAAAAACTGTTTTTT.

DNA of the CDR3: TGTGCCAGCAGCCAACGGCTAAAATATTCGTATTTAGCGGGGGAGAACACCGGGGAGCTGTTTTTT. Protein product: CASSQRLKYSYLAGENTGELFF. The chain joins TRBV3-1 (or the pseudogene TRBV3-2) to TRBJ2-2, with 9 bases matching TRBD2. CDR1 LGHDT and CDR2 YNNKEL come from the germline V gene (reference sequence). The CDR3 length is 22 residues. V lost 2 bases and J lost 1; bases outside the gene matches: 20.

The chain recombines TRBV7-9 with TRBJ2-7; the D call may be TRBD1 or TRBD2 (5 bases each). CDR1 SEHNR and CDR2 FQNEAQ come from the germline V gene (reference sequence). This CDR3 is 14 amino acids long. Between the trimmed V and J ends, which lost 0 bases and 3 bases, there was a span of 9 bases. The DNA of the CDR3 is TGTGCCAGCAGCTTAGCGGGGGTCCTCTACGAGCAGTACTTC. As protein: CASSLAGVLYEQYF.

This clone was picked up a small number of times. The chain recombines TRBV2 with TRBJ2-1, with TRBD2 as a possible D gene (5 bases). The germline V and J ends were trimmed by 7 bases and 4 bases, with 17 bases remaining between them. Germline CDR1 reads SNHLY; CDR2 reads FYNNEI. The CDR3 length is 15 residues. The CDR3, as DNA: TGTGCCAGCAACCCGCCGGGAAATCTGTACAATGAGCAGTTCTTC. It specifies CASNPPGNLYNEQFF.

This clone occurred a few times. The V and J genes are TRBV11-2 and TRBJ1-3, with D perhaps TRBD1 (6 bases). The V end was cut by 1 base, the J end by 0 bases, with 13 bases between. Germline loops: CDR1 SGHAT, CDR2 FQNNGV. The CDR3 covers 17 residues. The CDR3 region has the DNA TGTGCCAGCAGCTTAGGGGGGGCCAGCTTCTCTGGAAACACCATATATTTT. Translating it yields CASSLGGASFSGNTIYF.

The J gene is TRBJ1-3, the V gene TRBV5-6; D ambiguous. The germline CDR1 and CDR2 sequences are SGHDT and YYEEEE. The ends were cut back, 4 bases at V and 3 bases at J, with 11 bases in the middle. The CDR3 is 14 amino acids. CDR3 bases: TGTGCCAGCAGCCCCGACCTCAATGGAAACACCATATATTTT. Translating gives CASSPDLNGNTIYF.

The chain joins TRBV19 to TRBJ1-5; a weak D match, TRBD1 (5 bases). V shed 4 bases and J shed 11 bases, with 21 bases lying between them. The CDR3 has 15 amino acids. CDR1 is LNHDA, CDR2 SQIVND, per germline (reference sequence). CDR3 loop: CASSTRSGTDMSQHF. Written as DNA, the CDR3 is TGTGCCAGTAGTACCCGATCCGGGACGGACATGTCCCAGCATTTT.

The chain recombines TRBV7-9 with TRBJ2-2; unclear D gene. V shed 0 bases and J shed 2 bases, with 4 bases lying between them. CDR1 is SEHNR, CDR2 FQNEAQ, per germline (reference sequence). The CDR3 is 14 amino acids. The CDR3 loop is CASSLASNTGELFF. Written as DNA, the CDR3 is TGTGCCAGCAGCTTAGCCTCAAACACCGGGGAGCTGTTTTTT.